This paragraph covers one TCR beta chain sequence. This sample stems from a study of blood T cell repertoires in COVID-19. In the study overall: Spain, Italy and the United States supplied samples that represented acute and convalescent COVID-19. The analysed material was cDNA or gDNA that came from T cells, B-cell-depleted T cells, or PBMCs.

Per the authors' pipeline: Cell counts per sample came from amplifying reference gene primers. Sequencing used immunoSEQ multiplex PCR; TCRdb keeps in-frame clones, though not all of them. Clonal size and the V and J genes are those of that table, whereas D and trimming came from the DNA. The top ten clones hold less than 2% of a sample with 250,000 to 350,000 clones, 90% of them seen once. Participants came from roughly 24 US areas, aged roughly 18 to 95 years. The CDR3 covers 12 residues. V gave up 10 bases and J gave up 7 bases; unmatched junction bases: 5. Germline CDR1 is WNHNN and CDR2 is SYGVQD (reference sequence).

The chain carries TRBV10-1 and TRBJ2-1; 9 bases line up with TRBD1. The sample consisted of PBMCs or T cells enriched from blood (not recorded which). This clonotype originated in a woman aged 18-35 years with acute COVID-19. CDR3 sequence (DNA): TGCGCCACCGGGACAGGGACGAATGAGCAGTTCTTC. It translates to CATGTGTNEQFF.